What follows is one T cell receptor (beta chain) and its context. The antigen is unknown. Profiled with immunoSEQ multiplex PCR; TCRdb holds only in-frame clones, not every one. The table includes fewer than 65,000 clones, 75% to 90% detected once. This sample is part of a study of a mutant IDH1 vaccine in newly diagnosed glioma. The germline V gene encodes CDR1 LGHNA and CDR2 YSLEER. The V end was cut by 4 bases, the J end by 0 bases, with 22 bases between. The CDR3 consists of 19 residues. The sample's time point: week 11, during vaccination. Each vaccine dose was 300 ug of mutant IDH1 20-mer peptide, with topical imiquimod. Tumors from donors were new WHO grade 3 or 4 IDH1-mutant astrocytomas with ATRX loss.

The chain recombines TRBV4-3 with TRBJ1-3; D is undetermined. The receptor's source is a middle-aged man with glioma. The input for sequencing was PBMCs, taken from a glioma patient whose treatment included an IDH1 peptide vaccine. As DNA, the CDR3 is TGCGCCAGCAGCCCCTCGTTCAGCCAGCTAAGGGACTCTGGAAACACCATATATTTT. Amino acids: CASSPSFSQLRDSGNTIYF.